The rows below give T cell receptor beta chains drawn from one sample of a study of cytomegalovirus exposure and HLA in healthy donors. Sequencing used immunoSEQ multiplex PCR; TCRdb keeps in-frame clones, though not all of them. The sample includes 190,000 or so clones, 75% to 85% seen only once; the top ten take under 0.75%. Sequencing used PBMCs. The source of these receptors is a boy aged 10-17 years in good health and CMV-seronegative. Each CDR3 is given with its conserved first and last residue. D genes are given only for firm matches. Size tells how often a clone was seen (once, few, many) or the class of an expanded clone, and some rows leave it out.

CDR3: CASSQDRASYEQYF
DNA: TGCGCCAGCAGCCAAGACAGGGCGTCCTACGAGCAGTACTTC
size: NA
V: TRBV4-1
J: TRBJ2-7
D: NA

CDR3: CASSWVRRVSGYGYTF
DNA: TGTGCCAGCAGCTGGGTTAGGAGGGTATCAGGCTATGGCTACACCTTC
size: NA
V: TRBV7-8
J: TRBJ1-2
D: NA

CDR3: CASSWWTGRNTEAFF
DNA: TGCGCCAGCAGCTGGTGGACAGGGAGAAACACTGAAGCTTTCTTT
size: NA
V: TRBV5-1
J: TRBJ1-1
D: TRBD1

CDR3: CASSLSEQMNTEAFF
DNA: TGTGCCAGCAGCCTATCAGAACAGATGAACACTGAAGCTTTCTTT
size: NA
V: TRBV7-9
J: TRBJ1-1
D: NA

CDR3: CASSLLGTGGTDTQYF
DNA: TGCGCCAGCAGCTTGTTAGGGACAGGGGGCACAGATACGCAGTATTTT
size: once
V: TRBV5-1
J: TRBJ2-3
D: TRBD1

CDR3: CASSYSTGSYNSPLHF
DNA: TGTGCCAGCAGTTACTCGACAGGGTCCTATAATTCACCCCTCCACTTT
size: NA
V: TRBV6-5
J: TRBJ1-6
D: TRBD1

CDR3: CASSVPGLGNNEQFF
DNA: TGTGCCAGCAGCGTGCCGGGACTAGGAAACAATGAGCAGTTCTTC
size: NA
V: TRBV11-3
J: TRBJ2-1
D: TRBD2

CDR3: CASSSDSRSYNSPLHF
DNA: TGTGCCAGCAGTTCCGACAGCCGCTCCTATAATTCACCCCTCCACTTT
size: few
V: TRBV5-6
J: TRBJ1-6
D: NA

CDR3: CASSPGLAAKEEQFF
DNA: TGTGCTAGCAGCCCGGGACTAGCTGCGAAGGAGGAGCAGTTCTTC
size: NA
V: TRBV7-7
J: TRBJ2-1
D: TRBD2

CDR3: CASSLAGAHEQYF
DNA: TGTGCCAGCAGCTTGGCTGGGGCCCACGAGCAGTACTTC
size: NA
V: TRBV5-6
J: TRBJ2-7
D: NA

CDR3: CASSIGSGTYSYEQYF
DNA: TGTGCCAGTAGTATAGGATCCGGGACATACTCCTACGAGCAGTACTTC
size: NA
V: TRBV19
J: TRBJ2-7
D: NA

CDR3: CAWSGVQGGYNEQFF
DNA: TGTGCCTGGAGTGGAGTACAGGGTGGCTACAATGAGCAGTTCTTC
size: NA
V: TRBV30
J: TRBJ2-1
D: NA

CDR3: CASSLGAGSNTEAFF
DNA: TGTGCCAGCAGCTTAGGGGCGGGCAGTAACACTGAAGCTTTCTTT
size: NA
V: TRBV11-3
J: TRBJ1-1
D: NA

CDR3: CASSQGLASNTGELFF
DNA: TGCGCCAGCAGCCAGGGCCTAGCCTCGAACACCGGGGAGCTGTTTTTT
size: NA
V: TRBV4-1
J: TRBJ2-2
D: NA

CDR3: CASSFRLGSVQPQHF
DNA: TGTGCCAGCAGTTTCCGACTCGGGAGCGTTCAGCCCCAGCATTTT
size: NA
V: TRBV27
J: TRBJ1-5
D: NA

CDR3: CASSYSGGSKPQHF
DNA: TGTGCCAGCAGTTACTCGGGAGGATCAAAGCCCCAGCATTTT
size: NA
V: TRBV6-5
J: TRBJ1-5
D: NA

CDR3: CASSQWTGESSYEQYF
DNA: TGCGCCAGCAGCCAGTGGACAGGCGAAAGCTCCTACGAGCAGTACTTC
size: once
V: TRBV5-1
J: TRBJ2-7
D: TRBD1

CDR3: CSAQQGGDTEAFF
DNA: TGCAGCGCACAACAGGGGGGAGACACTGAAGCTTTCTTT
size: NA
V: TRBV29-1
J: TRBJ1-1
D: TRBD1